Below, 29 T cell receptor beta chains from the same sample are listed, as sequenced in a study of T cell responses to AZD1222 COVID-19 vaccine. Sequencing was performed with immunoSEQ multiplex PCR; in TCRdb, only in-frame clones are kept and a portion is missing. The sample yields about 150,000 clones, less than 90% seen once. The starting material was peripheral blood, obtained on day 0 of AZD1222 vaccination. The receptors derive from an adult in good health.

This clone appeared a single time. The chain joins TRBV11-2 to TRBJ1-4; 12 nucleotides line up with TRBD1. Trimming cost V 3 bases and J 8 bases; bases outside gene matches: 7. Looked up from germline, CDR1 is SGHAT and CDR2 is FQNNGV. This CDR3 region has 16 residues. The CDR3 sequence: CASSLVGGQGAEKLFF. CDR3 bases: TGTGCCAGCAGCTTGGTGGGGGGACAGGGGGCGGAAAAACTGTTTTTT.

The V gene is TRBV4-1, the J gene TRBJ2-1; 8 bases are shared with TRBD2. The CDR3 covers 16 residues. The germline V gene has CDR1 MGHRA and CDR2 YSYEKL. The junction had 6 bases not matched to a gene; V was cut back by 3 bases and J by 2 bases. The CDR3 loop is CASSQGAGAPYNEQFF. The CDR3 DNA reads TGCGCCAGCAGCCAGGGAGCGGGGGCACCCTACAATGAGCAGTTCTTC.

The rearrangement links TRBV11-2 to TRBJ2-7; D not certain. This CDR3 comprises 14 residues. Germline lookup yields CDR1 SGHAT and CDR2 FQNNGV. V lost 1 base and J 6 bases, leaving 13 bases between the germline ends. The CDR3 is CASSLGPDPIEQYF. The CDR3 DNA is TGTGCCAGCAGCTTAGGTCCAGACCCTATCGAGCAGTACTTC.

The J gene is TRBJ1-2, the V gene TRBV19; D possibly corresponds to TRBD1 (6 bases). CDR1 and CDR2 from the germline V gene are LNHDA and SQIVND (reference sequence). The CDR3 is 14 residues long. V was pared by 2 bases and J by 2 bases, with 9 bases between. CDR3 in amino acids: CASSIPGVNYGYTF. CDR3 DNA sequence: TGTGCCAGTAGTATACCAGGGGTAAACTATGGCTACACCTTC.

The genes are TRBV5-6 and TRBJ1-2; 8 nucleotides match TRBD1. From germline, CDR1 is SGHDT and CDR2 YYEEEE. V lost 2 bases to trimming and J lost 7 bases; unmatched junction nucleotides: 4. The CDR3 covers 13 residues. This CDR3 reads CASSFGQGVGYTF. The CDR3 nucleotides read TGTGCCAGCAGCTTTGGACAGGGAGTTGGCTACACCTTC. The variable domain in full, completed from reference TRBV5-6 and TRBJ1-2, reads DAGVTQSPTHLIKTRGQQVTLRCSPKSGHDTVSWYQQALGQGPQFIFQYYEEEERQRGNFPDRFSGHQFPNYSSELNVNALLLGDSALYLCASSFGQGVGYTFGSGTRLTVV.

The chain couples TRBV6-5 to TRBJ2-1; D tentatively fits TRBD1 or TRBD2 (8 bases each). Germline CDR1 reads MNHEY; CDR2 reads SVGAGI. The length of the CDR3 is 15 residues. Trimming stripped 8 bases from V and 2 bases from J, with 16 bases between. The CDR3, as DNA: TGTGCCAGCCGGGAGGGGGGACAGGCCTACAATGAGCAGTTCTTC. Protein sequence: CASREGGQAYNEQFF.

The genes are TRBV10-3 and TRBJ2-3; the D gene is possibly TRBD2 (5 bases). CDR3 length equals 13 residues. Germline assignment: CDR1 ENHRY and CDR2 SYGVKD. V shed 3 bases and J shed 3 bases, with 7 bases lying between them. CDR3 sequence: CAISDSVTDTQYF. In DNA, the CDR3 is TGTGCCATCAGTGATAGCGTTACAGATACGCAGTATTTT.

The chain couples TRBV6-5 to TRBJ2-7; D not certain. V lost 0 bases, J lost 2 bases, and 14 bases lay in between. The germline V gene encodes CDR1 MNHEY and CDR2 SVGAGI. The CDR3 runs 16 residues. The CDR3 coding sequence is TGTGCCAGCAGTTACTCGAGACGCGTTGGGACCTACGAGCAGTACTTC. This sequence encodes CASSYSRRVGTYEQYF.

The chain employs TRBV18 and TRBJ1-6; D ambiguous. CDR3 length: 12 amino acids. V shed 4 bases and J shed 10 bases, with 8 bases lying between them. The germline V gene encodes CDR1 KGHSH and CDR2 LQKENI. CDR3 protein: CASSRTRSPLHF. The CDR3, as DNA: TGTGCCAGCTCACGCACGAGGTCACCCCTCCACTTT. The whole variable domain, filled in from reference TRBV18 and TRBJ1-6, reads NAGVMQNPRHLVRRRGQEARLRCSPMKGHSHVYWYRQLPEEGLKFMVYLQKENIIDESGMPKERFSAEFPKEGPSILRIQQVVRGDSAAYFCASSRTRSPLHFGNGTRLTVT.

DNA for the CDR3: TGTGCCAGCAGCCCCGCCAGGCGCCACTACGAGCAGTACTTC. Its translation is CASSPARRHYEQYF. V usage is TRBV3-1 (or the pseudogene TRBV3-2) and J usage is TRBJ2-7; D is ambiguous. This CDR3 is built from 14 residues. Looked up from germline, CDR1 is LGHDT and CDR2 is YNNKEL (reference sequence). Trimming removed 4 bases at V and 3 bases at J, with 13 bases between.

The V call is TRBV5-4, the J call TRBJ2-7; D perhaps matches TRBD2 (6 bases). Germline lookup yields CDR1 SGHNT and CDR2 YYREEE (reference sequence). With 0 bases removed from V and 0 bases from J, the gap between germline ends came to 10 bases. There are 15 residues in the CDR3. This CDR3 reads CASSLEIGSSYEQYF. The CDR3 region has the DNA TGTGCCAGCAGCTTGGAGATCGGGAGCTCCTACGAGCAGTACTTC.

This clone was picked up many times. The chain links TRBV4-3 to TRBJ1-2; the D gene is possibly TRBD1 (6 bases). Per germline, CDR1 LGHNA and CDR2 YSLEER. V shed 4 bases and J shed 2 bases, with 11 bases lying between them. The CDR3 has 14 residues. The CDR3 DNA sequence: TGCGCCAGCAGCCCCAGGACAGCCAACTATGGCTACACCTTC. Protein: CASSPRTANYGYTF.

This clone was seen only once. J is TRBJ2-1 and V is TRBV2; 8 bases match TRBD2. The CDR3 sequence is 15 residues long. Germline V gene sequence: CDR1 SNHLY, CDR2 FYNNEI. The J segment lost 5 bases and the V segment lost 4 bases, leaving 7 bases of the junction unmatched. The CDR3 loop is CASSVVAGTNNEQFF. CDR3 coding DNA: TGTGCCAGCAGTGTGGTAGCGGGGACGAACAATGAGCAGTTCTTC.

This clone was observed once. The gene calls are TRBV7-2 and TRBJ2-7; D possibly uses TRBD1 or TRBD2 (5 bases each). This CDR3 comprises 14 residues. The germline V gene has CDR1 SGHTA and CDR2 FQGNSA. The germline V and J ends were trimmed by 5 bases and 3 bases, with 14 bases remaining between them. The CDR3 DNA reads TGTGCCAGCAGCACCCGGGACCCAGTCTACGAGCAGTACTTC. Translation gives CASSTRDPVYEQYF.

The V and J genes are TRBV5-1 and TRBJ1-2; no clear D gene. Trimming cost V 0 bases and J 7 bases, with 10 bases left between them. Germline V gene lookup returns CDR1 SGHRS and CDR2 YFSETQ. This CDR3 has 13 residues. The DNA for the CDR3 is TGCGCCAGCAGCTTGGAGGGTGGGTTTGGCTACACCTTC. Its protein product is CASSLEGGFGYTF.

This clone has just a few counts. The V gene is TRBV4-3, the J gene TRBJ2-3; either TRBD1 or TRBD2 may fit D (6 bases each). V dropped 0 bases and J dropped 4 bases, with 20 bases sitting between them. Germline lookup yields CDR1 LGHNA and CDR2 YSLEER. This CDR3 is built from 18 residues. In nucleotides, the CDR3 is TGCGCCAGCAGCCAAGATATAGTTAGGGGGGAGAGCGCAGATACGCAGTATTTT. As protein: CASSQDIVRGESADTQYF.

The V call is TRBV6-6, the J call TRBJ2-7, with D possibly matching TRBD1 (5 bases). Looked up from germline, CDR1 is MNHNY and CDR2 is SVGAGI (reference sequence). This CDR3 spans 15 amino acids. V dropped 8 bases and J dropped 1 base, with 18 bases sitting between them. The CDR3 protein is CASWNPGPSSYEQYF. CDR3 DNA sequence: TGTGCCAGCTGGAATCCAGGGCCCTCTTCCTACGAGCAGTACTTC.

CDR3 bases: TGCAGTGCTAGTCCAGCGGGGGTTGAGCAGTTCTTC. It is translated as CSASPAGVEQFF. The chain joins TRBV20-1 to TRBJ2-1; TRBD2 matches at 8 bases. This CDR3 comprises 12 residues. Looked up from germline, CDR1 is DFQATT and CDR2 is SNEGSKA (reference sequence). V lost 3 bases and J lost 9; bases outside the gene matches: 4.

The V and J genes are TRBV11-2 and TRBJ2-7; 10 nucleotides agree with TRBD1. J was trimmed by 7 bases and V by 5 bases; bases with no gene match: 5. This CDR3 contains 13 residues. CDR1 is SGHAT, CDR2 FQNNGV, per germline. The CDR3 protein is CASSPGTGVEQYF. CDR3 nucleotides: TGTGCCAGCAGCCCCGGGACAGGGGTAGAGCAGTACTTC.

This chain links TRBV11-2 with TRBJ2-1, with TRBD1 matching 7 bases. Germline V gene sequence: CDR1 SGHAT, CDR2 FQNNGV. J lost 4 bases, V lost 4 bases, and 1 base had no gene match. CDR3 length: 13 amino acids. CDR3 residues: CASSSQGYNEQFF. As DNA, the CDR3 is TGTGCCAGCAGCTCACAGGGGTACAATGAGCAGTTCTTC.

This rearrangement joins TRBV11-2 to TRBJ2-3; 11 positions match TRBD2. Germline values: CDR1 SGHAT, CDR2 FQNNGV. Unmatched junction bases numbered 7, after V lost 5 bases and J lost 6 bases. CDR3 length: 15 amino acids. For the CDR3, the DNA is TGTGCCAGCAGCCCGACTAGCGGGGTCCCCGATACGCAGTATTTT. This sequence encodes CASSPTSGVPDTQYF.

The CDR3 DNA follows: TGTGCCAGTAGCAAAGGACAGGGGGCAACACCCCTCCACTTT. The encoded protein is CASSKGQGATPLHF. J is TRBJ1-6 and V is TRBV19, with TRBD1 matching 11 bases. The V and J ends lost 6 bases and 11 bases, in that order; junction bases with no gene match: 6. Germline V gene sequence: CDR1 LNHDA, CDR2 SQIVND (reference sequence). This CDR3 has 14 residues.

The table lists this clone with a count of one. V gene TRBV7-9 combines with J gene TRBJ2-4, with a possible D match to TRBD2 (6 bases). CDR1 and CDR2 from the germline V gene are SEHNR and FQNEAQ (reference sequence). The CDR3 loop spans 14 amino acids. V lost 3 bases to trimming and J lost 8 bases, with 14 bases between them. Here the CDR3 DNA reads TGTGCCAGCAGCTTTGGAGGGGCCGGGGACATTCAGTACTTC. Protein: CASSFGGAGDIQYF.

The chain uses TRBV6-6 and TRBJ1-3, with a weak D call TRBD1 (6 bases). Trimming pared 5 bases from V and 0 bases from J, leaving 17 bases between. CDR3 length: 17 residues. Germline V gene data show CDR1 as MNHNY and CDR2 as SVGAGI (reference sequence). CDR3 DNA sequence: TGTGCCAGCAGTCGCTTTTTACAGGGAAACTCTGGAAACACCATATATTTT. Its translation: CASSRFLQGNSGNTIYF.

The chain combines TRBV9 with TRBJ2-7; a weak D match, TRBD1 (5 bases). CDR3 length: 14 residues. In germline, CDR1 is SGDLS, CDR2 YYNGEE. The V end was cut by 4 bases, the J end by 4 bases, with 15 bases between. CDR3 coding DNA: TGTGCCAGCAGCAACGCGCAGGGATCGTACGAGCAGTACTTC. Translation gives CASSNAQGSYEQYF.

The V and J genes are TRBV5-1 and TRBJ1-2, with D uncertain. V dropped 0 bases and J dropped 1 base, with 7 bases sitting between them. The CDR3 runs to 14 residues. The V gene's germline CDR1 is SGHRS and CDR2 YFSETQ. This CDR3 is CASSLATDNYGYTF. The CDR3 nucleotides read TGCGCCAGCAGCTTGGCTACGGATAACTATGGCTACACCTTC.

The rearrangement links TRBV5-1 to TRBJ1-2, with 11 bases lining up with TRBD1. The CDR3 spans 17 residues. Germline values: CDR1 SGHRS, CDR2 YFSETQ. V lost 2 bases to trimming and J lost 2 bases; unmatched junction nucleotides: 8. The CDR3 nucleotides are TGCGCCAGCAGCTTCCCCGGGACAGGGGGTCCCAACTATGGCTACACCTTC. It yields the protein CASSFPGTGGPNYGYTF.

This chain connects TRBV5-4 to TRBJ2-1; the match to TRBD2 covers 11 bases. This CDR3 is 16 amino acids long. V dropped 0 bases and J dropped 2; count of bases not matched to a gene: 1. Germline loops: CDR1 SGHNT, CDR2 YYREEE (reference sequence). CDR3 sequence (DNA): TGTGCCAGCAGCTTGGGTAGCGGGGGGGCCTACAATGAGCAGTTCTTC. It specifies CASSLGSGGAYNEQFF.

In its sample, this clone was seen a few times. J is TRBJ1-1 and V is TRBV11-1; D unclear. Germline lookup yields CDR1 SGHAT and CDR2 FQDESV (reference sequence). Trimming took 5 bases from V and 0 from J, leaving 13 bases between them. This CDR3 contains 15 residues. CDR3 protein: CASSPRVFMNTEAFF. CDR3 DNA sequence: TGTGCCAGCAGCCCACGGGTCTTCATGAACACTGAAGCTTTCTTT. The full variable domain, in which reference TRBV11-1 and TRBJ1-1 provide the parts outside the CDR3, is EAEVAQSPRYKITEKSQAVAFWCDPISGHATLYWYRQILGQGPELLVQFQDESVVDDSQLPKDRFSAERLKGVDSTLKIQPAELGDSAMYLCASSPRVFMNTEAFFGQGTRLTVV.